A selection of T cell receptor beta chains follows, all from one sample in a study of shared clonotypes between healthy human individuals. TCRdb's copy holds only in-frame clones and misses some; the assay was immunoSEQ multiplex PCR. The repertoire holds some 2,000,000 clones, with roughly 95% as singletons. Sequencing input: naive CD4+ T cells sorted from blood. These receptors were taken from a man younger than 30 in good health. CDR3s include the opening cysteine and the closing phenylalanine or tryptophan. D genes are given only for firm matches. Where a row states a size, it is once, few, many or the class of an expanded clone; other rows omit it.

v_call: TRBV6-5; clone_size: .; d_call: .; j_call: TRBJ2-1; cdr3_nt: TGTGCCAGCAGTTACCAGGGCGGGGCCTACAATGAGCAGTTCTTC; cdr3_aa: CASSYQGGAYNEQFF
v_call: TRBV6-1; clone_size: .; d_call: TRBD1; j_call: TRBJ1-6; cdr3_nt: TGTGCCAGCAGAGACCGGGACAGGGATAATTCACCCCTCCACTTT; cdr3_aa: CASRDRDRDNSPLHF
v_call: TRBV7-2; clone_size: .; d_call: .; j_call: TRBJ1-2; cdr3_nt: TGTGCCAGCAGCTTAGCAAGGATCCAGTCGCCTGGCTACACCTTC; cdr3_aa: CASSLARIQSPGYTF
v_call: TRBV28; clone_size: .; d_call: TRBD2; j_call: TRBJ2-3; cdr3_nt: TGTGCCAGCAGCCCGGGACTAGCGGGAAAAGATACGCAGTATTTT; cdr3_aa: CASSPGLAGKDTQYF
v_call: TRBV5-1; clone_size: .; d_call: .; j_call: TRBJ1-4; cdr3_nt: TGCGCCAGCAGCGACTCCGGGACGGATCATGAAAAACTGTTTTTT; cdr3_aa: CASSDSGTDHEKLFF
v_call: TRBV12-5; clone_size: .; d_call: TRBD1; j_call: TRBJ2-1; cdr3_nt: TGTGCTAGTGGGAGGGGACAGGGAGTGGATGAGCAGTTCTTC; cdr3_aa: CASGRGQGVDEQFF
v_call: TRBV7-9; clone_size: .; d_call: .; j_call: TRBJ2-2; cdr3_nt: TGTGCCAGCAGCTTATTTGGGGCCACCGGGGAGCTGTTTTTT; cdr3_aa: CASSLFGATGELFF
v_call: TRBV20-1; clone_size: .; d_call: .; j_call: TRBJ2-7; cdr3_nt: TGCAGTGCTAGTTTCGGGGAGCAGTACTTC; cdr3_aa: CSASFGEQYF
v_call: TRBV28; clone_size: .; d_call: .; j_call: TRBJ1-2; cdr3_nt: TGTGCCAGTACTTCTCAGGACGCGGTCTATGGCTACACCTTC; cdr3_aa: CASTSQDAVYGYTF
v_call: TRBV7-9; clone_size: .; d_call: TRBD1; j_call: TRBJ2-3; cdr3_nt: TGTGCCAGCAGCTTTGCCGGGACAGAACCATCGGATACGCAGTATTTT; cdr3_aa: CASSFAGTEPSDTQYF
v_call: TRBV5-1; clone_size: .; d_call: TRBD2; j_call: TRBJ2-5; cdr3_nt: TGCGCCAGCAGCTTCACAGCGGGAGTGGGGACCGGAGAGACCCAGTACTTC; cdr3_aa: CASSFTAGVGTGETQYF
v_call: TRBV5-1; clone_size: few; d_call: .; j_call: TRBJ2-5; cdr3_nt: TGCGCCAGCAGTCAAGACGGTGGTTACCAAGAGACCCAGTACTTC; cdr3_aa: CASSQDGGYQETQYF
v_call: TRBV18; clone_size: .; d_call: TRBD1; j_call: TRBJ2-7; cdr3_nt: TGTGCCAGCTCACCACCGCTCGCAGACAGGGACTCCTACGAGCAGTACTTC; cdr3_aa: CASSPPLADRDSYEQYF
v_call: TRBV5-1; clone_size: once; d_call: .; j_call: TRBJ2-5; cdr3_nt: TGCGCCAGCAGCTTGGGGACAGAAGGGGAGACCCAGTACTTC; cdr3_aa: CASSLGTEGETQYF
v_call: TRBV25-1; clone_size: .; d_call: .; j_call: TRBJ2-7; cdr3_nt: TGTGCCAGCACACGGGACTCGGCGGACGAGCAGTACTTC; cdr3_aa: CASTRDSADEQYF
v_call: TRBV5-6; clone_size: .; d_call: TRBD2; j_call: TRBJ2-3; cdr3_nt: TGTGCCAGCAGGCCCCTAGCGGGGGGGCGAGATACGCAGTATTTT; cdr3_aa: CASRPLAGGRDTQYF
v_call: TRBV5-1; clone_size: .; d_call: TRBD1; j_call: TRBJ2-2; cdr3_nt: TGCGCCAGCAGCTTTGTGGACAGGGGAAGCACCGGGGAGCTGTTTTTT; cdr3_aa: CASSFVDRGSTGELFF
v_call: TRBV10-3; clone_size: .; d_call: .; j_call: TRBJ1-5; cdr3_nt: TGTGCCATCAGTGGCGTGGGGGATCAGCCCCAGCATTTT; cdr3_aa: CAISGVGDQPQHF
v_call: TRBV6-4; clone_size: .; d_call: .; j_call: TRBJ1-5; cdr3_nt: TGTGCCAGCAAGGTAAGTCAGCCCCAGCATTTT; cdr3_aa: CASKVSQPQHF
v_call: TRBV20-1; clone_size: .; d_call: .; j_call: TRBJ2-1; cdr3_nt: TGCAGTGCCGGTTACAATGAGCAGTTCTTC; cdr3_aa: CSAGYNEQFF
v_call: TRBV10-1; clone_size: .; d_call: .; j_call: TRBJ2-3; cdr3_nt: TGCGCCAGCAGTGAGTCGATACGTGATACGCAGTATTTT; cdr3_aa: CASSESIRDTQYF
v_call: TRBV5-6; clone_size: .; d_call: TRBD1; j_call: TRBJ2-5; cdr3_nt: TGTGCCAGCAGCGGGGACAGGGGGCAGACCCAGTACTTC; cdr3_aa: CASSGDRGQTQYF
v_call: TRBV7-7; clone_size: once; d_call: .; j_call: TRBJ1-3; cdr3_nt: TGTGCTAGCAGCTTAGACGGGGGCTCTGGAAACACCATATATTTT; cdr3_aa: CASSLDGGSGNTIYF
v_call: TRBV7-9; clone_size: .; d_call: TRBD1; j_call: TRBJ1-1; cdr3_nt: TGTGCCAGCAGCATTACAGGGGGCACTGAAGCTTTCTTT; cdr3_aa: CASSITGGTEAFF
v_call: TRBV18; clone_size: .; d_call: TRBD2; j_call: TRBJ2-7; cdr3_nt: TGTGCCAGCTCAAGGCGGGAGGGCCCTATGCACGAGCAGTACTTC; cdr3_aa: CASSRREGPMHEQYF
v_call: TRBV9; clone_size: .; d_call: .; j_call: TRBJ1-1; cdr3_nt: TGTGCCAGCAGCGCCGGGGGGGTAGGCACTGAAGCTTTCTTT; cdr3_aa: CASSAGGVGTEAFF
v_call: TRBV4-1; clone_size: once; d_call: .; j_call: TRBJ1-2; cdr3_nt: TGCGCCAGCAGCCAAGATCATTGGCAGGGCGGTTTCGGCTACACCTTC; cdr3_aa: CASSQDHWQGGFGYTF
v_call: TRBV7-9; clone_size: .; d_call: .; j_call: TRBJ2-7; cdr3_nt: TGTGCCAGCAGCTTAGGTTTCAACACCCTGACGTACGAGCAGTACTTC; cdr3_aa: CASSLGFNTLTYEQYF
v_call: TRBV10-3; clone_size: .; d_call: .; j_call: TRBJ1-2; cdr3_nt: TGTGCCATCAGTGACGGACCGAACTATGGCTACACCTTC; cdr3_aa: CAISDGPNYGYTF
v_call: TRBV6-1; clone_size: .; d_call: TRBD1; j_call: TRBJ2-7; cdr3_nt: TGTGGATCCAGACAGGGGATGCCCTACGAGCAGTACTTC; cdr3_aa: CGSRQGMPYEQYF
v_call: TRBV6-6; clone_size: .; d_call: .; j_call: TRBJ1-5; cdr3_nt: TGTGCCAGCAGTGAGACAGGTTATCAGCCCCAGCATTTT; cdr3_aa: CASSETGYQPQHF
v_call: TRBV30; clone_size: .; d_call: .; j_call: TRBJ1-1; cdr3_nt: TGTGCCTGGAGTGTAATCGGGAACACTGAAGCTTTCTTT; cdr3_aa: CAWSVIGNTEAFF
v_call: TRBV6-5; clone_size: few; d_call: .; j_call: TRBJ2-7; cdr3_nt: TGTGCCAGCAGTTACTCGAGAGGGGGGTACGAGCAGTACTTC; cdr3_aa: CASSYSRGGYEQYF
v_call: TRBV30; clone_size: .; d_call: .; j_call: TRBJ2-7; cdr3_nt: TGTGCCTGGAACAGGCGGAGCGCCTACGAGCAGTACTTC; cdr3_aa: CAWNRRSAYEQYF
v_call: TRBV7-8; clone_size: .; d_call: .; j_call: TRBJ2-7; cdr3_nt: TGTGCCAGCAGCTTAGCGGGGCAGGCTCACGAGCAGTACTTC; cdr3_aa: CASSLAGQAHEQYF
v_call: TRBV7-2; clone_size: .; d_call: .; j_call: TRBJ2-3; cdr3_nt: TGTGCCAGCAGCCAGGGGAGGGCAGATACGCAGTATTTT; cdr3_aa: CASSQGRADTQYF
v_call: TRBV30; clone_size: .; d_call: .; j_call: TRBJ1-1; cdr3_nt: TGTGCCTGGAGTCCGGACGGACGGAACACTGAAGCTTTCTTT; cdr3_aa: CAWSPDGRNTEAFF
v_call: TRBV7-8; clone_size: .; d_call: TRBD2; j_call: TRBJ2-5; cdr3_nt: TGTGCCAGCAGCTTGCTAGCGGCCAAAGAGACCCAGTACTTC; cdr3_aa: CASSLLAAKETQYF